This T cell receptor beta chain was identified during a study of cytomegalovirus exposure and HLA in healthy donors. A multiplex PCR was run with 60 Vbeta primers and 13 Jbeta primers. Some clones are missing from TCRdb's copy, which holds only in-frame ones; the method was immunoSEQ multiplex PCR. The sample records roughly 140,000 clones, 70% being singletons. General study points: Altogether, 150 to 200 TCR beta chains were recorded as cytomegalovirus-associated.

Remarks on this clone: The antigen is not known.

Sequenced sample: PBMCs. The sequence came from a woman aged 30 to 39 in good health and CMV-seronegative.

The CDR3 DNA is TGTGCCAGTATAGGTCCGGGACAGGGTTTCATGAACACTGAAGCTTTCTTT. This sequence encodes CASIGPGQGFMNTEAFF. This chain joins TRBV19 and TRBJ1-1; 9 bases fit TRBD1. The germline gives CDR1 LNHDA, CDR2 SQIVND (reference sequence). This CDR3 comprises 17 residues. Trimming removed 7 bases from V and 0 bases from J; junction bases left unmatched: 12.